A selection of T cell receptor beta chains follows, all from one sample in a study of OX40 agonist ivuxolimab in advanced cancers. Profiled with immunoSEQ multiplex PCR; TCRdb holds only in-frame clones, not every one. This table holds approximately 58,000 clones, over 75% found once. The specimen comprised CD4+ or CD8+ T cells sorted from blood, sampled in a trial of the OX40 agonist ivuxolimab. The receptors come from an adult with an advanced solid tumor such as melanoma, head and neck, liver or kidney cancer. The CDR3 runs from the conserved cysteine through the conserved F or W. Rows may omit the clone size; those that give it use once, few, many or a size class.

TRBJ2-1 TRBV27 - CASSLGGLPYNEQFF
TRBJ1-1 TRBV19 few CASGTGGPEAFF
TRBJ2-1 TRBV18 - CASSPIEDEQFF
TRBJ2-2 TRBV5-1 - CASQREMGTGELFF
TRBJ2-7 TRBV5-4 - CASSLDSSGKQYF
TRBJ2-5 TRBV4-1 - CASSQPGQGKETQYF
TRBJ1-2 TRBV7-3 - CASSSTGVEGGYTF
TRBJ2-7 TRBV28 few CASSLLGQSYEQYF
TRBJ1-3 TRBV5-1 - CASSLNLAGNTIYF
TRBJ2-7 TRBV29-1 once CSVSGTSETQRYF
TRBJ1-2 TRBV28 - CASSTRGQGVKGYTF
TRBJ2-7 TRBV18 - CASSPETLTYEQYF
TRBJ2-1 TRBV5-1 - CASSVAGTSNYNEQFF
TRBJ2-2 TRBV5-1 - CASNDPLGTGGELFF
TRBJ2-3 TRBV4-2 - CASSLLSGRDTQYF
TRBJ2-7 TRBV21-1 once CASSFRRGTHQDEQYF
TRBJ2-2 TRBV11-3 - CATQRGTTGELFF
TRBJ2-7 TRBV6-6 - CASTYDQTTYEQYF
TRBJ2-3 TRBV5-1 - CASSPDRGTQYF
TRBJ2-1 TRBV9 - CASSVLAGGDNEQFF
TRBJ2-7 TRBV6-4 - CASYAIAGEVYEQYF
TRBJ2-1 TRBV5-6 - CASSSSGMREQFF
TRBJ2-7 TRBV7-9 - CASSLVSGGYEQYF
TRBJ2-2 TRBV7-3 - CASSLRGQDTGELFF
TRBJ1-1 TRBV29-1 - CSGRGFAEAFF
TRBJ2-3 TRBV30 - CAWRRLAGSTDTQYF
TRBJ2-2 TRBV6-4 - CASSPDGTSGTGELFF
TRBJ1-2 TRBV29-1 few CSAGSDYGYTF
TRBJ2-4 TRBV2 - CASIGILAKNIQYF
TRBJ2-7 TRBV6-5 - CASRRALGEQYF
TRBJ1-2 TRBV5-4 - CASSFDLLRDYGYTF
TRBJ2-3 TRBV28 - CASRVSVSTDTQYF
TRBJ1-1 TRBV6-6 - CASSWKESTEAFF
TRBJ1-6 TRBV7-2 - CASSLAPGDSPLHF
TRBJ2-2 TRBV2 - CASSDQGVLNTGELFF
TRBJ2-1 TRBV5-1 - CASSLDRASSYNEQFF
TRBJ1-2 TRBV6-5 few CASRRGARNYGYTF
TRBJ1-1 TRBV18 - CASSPSSGEGGTEAFF
TRBJ2-2 TRBV28 - CASSSGQGTGELFF
TRBJ1-1 TRBV4-3 - CASSHSLRTGYTEAFF
TRBJ2-5 TRBV20-1 - CSASPGETQYF
TRBJ1-1 TRBV28 once CASAAGTGPAEAFF
TRBJ2-3 TRBV9 - CASRTSGTDTQYF
TRBJ2-7 TRBV6-6 - CASSYGTESYEQYF
TRBJ2-4 TRBV28 - CASSLWGLAGGNIQYF
TRBJ2-5 TRBV2 once CASTRSGGETQYF
TRBJ2-5 TRBV18 - CASSTITSETTRETQYF
TRBJ2-1 TRBV6-5 once CASEQSSNEQFF
TRBJ2-2 TRBV9 - CASSVAGSNTGELFF
TRBJ2-7 TRBV2 - CASTALRGAYEQYF
TRBJ1-1 TRBV19 - CASSKAFSMNTEAFF
TRBJ2-7 TRBV5-1 - CASSLGLAGGRSYEQYF